The rows below give T cell receptor beta chains drawn from one sample of a study of cytomegalovirus exposure and HLA in healthy donors. The data were produced by immunoSEQ multiplex PCR, yet TCRdb's version contains in-frame clones alone and is incomplete. This repertoire shows about 64,000 clones, 60% to 85% found once; its top ten account for approximately 5.4%. Material for sequencing was PBMCs. The receptors here all came from a male donor in good health and CMV-seropositive. The CDR3 runs from the conserved cysteine through the conserved F or W. Fields, in order: J gene, V gene, clone size, D gene, CDR3 DNA, CDR3 protein. D genes are given only for firm matches. The size field is filled for only some rows; it gives once, few, many or a size class.

TRBJ1-2 | TRBV6-5 | - | TRBD1 | TGTGCCAGCAGTTTAGGTCCCGGGACAGACTATGGCTACACCTTC | CASSLGPGTDYGYTF
TRBJ2-5 | TRBV13 | once | TRBD2 | TGTGCCAGCAGCCTTGCTAGCGGGGGGAACCAAGAGACCCAGTACTTC | CASSLASGGNQETQYF
TRBJ1-2 | TRBV10-3 | - | TRBD1 | TGTGCCATCAGTGCCAACAGGGGAAGGGATGGCTACACCTTC | CAISANRGRDGYTF
TRBJ2-2 | TRBV6-1 | - | TRBD1 | TGTGCCAGCAGCCGGGACAGGGGGCGCACCGGGGAGCTGTTTTTT | CASSRDRGRTGELFF
TRBJ2-7 | TRBV30 | - | TRBD2 | TGTGCCTGGAGTTGGCGGGGGGGGGCCTACGAGCAGTACTTC | CAWSWRGGAYEQYF
TRBJ2-7 | TRBV7-9 | - | TRBD1 | TGTGCCAGCAGCTCCCACAGGGGGCCGAACGAGCAGTACTTC | CASSSHRGPNEQYF
TRBJ2-1 | TRBV11-2 | - | - | TGTGCCAGCAGCTTAGTTGGTTGGAGCGATGAGCAGTTCTTC | CASSLVGWSDEQFF
TRBJ2-5 | TRBV4-1 | - | TRBD1 | TGCGCCAGCAGCCAGGACAGGCGAGTGGAGACCCAGTACTTC | CASSQDRRVETQYF
TRBJ1-3 | TRBV7-6 | few | - | TGTGCCAGCAGCTTAGTGGGAGGAGGTGCGGGAAACACCATATATTTT | CASSLVGGGAGNTIYF
TRBJ1-5 | TRBV7-2 | - | - | TGTGCCAGCAGCCCAGAGGGCAGGAATAGCAATCAGCCCCAGCATTTT | CASSPEGRNSNQPQHF
TRBJ2-3 | TRBV5-1 | - | TRBD1 | TGCGCCAGCAGCTTACAGGGGCGAAGCACAGATACGCAGTATTTT | CASSLQGRSTDTQYF
TRBJ2-7 | TRBV10-2 | - | - | TGCGCCAGCAGTGAGTCTGGCCAGGGATACGAGCAGTACTTC | CASSESGQGYEQYF
TRBJ2-1 | TRBV19 | - | TRBD2 | TGTGCCAGTAGTATGACTAGCGGGGGGAGCTACAATGAGCAGTTCTTC | CASSMTSGGSYNEQFF
TRBJ1-1 | TRBV7-9 | - | - | TGTGCCAGCAGCTCTATTCAGGGGACCTTGAACACTGAAGCTTTCTTT | CASSSIQGTLNTEAFF
TRBJ1-3 | TRBV5-1 | - | - | TGCGCCAGCAGCGCCCAGGGCTCTGGAAACACCATATATTTT | CASSAQGSGNTIYF
TRBJ1-1 | TRBV4-3 | few | - | TGCGCCAGCAGCCAAGGCGTGGGCAGGGGCCTTGAAGCTTTCTTT | CASSQGVGRGLEAFF
TRBJ2-1 | TRBV11-2 | - | - | TGTGCCAGCAGCCACTCCAATGAGCAGTTCTTC | CASSHSNEQFF
TRBJ1-5 | TRBV27 | - | - | TGTGCCAGCAGTTCCCTAGGGGTTAGCAGTCAGCCCCAGCATTTT | CASSSLGVSSQPQHF
TRBJ2-1 | TRBV30 | - | TRBD1 | TGTGCCTGGGGATACGAGAGGACAGGGTCGGGTAATGAGCAGTTCTTC | CAWGYERTGSGNEQFF
TRBJ2-5 | TRBV27 | - | TRBD1 | TGTGCCAGCAGACAGGGGGCTGAAGAGACCCAGTACTTC | CASRQGAEETQYF
TRBJ2-3 | TRBV4-2 | - | TRBD2 | TGTGCCAGCAGCCAAGATCCAGCGGGGAGCACAGATACGCAGTATTTT | CASSQDPAGSTDTQYF
TRBJ2-7 | TRBV5-5 | - | TRBD2 | TGTGCCAGCAGCTCGGGACTAGCTCAATACGAGCAGTACTTC | CASSSGLAQYEQYF
TRBJ2-3 | TRBV4-3 | - | - | TGCGCCAGCAGCCAAGACTGGGGGCCTCAGACCAAGAAACAAGGATACACAGATACGCAGTATTTT | CASSQDWGPQTKKQGYTDTQYF
TRBJ1-4 | TRBV5-1 | few | - | TGCGCCAGCAGCCCCAAGTGGGCATCGAATGAAAAACTGTTTTTT | CASSPKWASNEKLFF
TRBJ2-7 | TRBV6-6 | - | TRBD2 | TGTGCCAGCAGTTTTAGCGGGGGGGCCTACGAGCAGTACTTC | CASSFSGGAYEQYF
TRBJ1-1 | TRBV27 | - | TRBD1 | TGTGCCAGCAGTTTAGGCAGGGGGACTGAAGCTTTCTTT | CASSLGRGTEAFF
TRBJ2-7 | TRBV10-3 | few | TRBD1 | TGTGCCATCAGTACGACAGGGCCGACCTACGAGCAGTACTTC | CAISTTGPTYEQYF
TRBJ2-3 | TRBV25-1 | - | - | TGTGCCAAGCGGAGGGGGCTGACAGATACGCAGTATTTT | CAKRRGLTDTQYF
TRBJ2-1 | TRBV4-1 | few | TRBD2 | TGCGCCAGCAGCCGGGATAGCGGGGGCGCCTGGGATGAGCAGTTCTTC | CASSRDSGGAWDEQFF
TRBJ2-3 | TRBV5-1 | few | TRBD2 | TGCGCCAGCAGCAGGGGGACTAGCGGGGGGGCTACAGATACGCAGTATTTT | CASSRGTSGGATDTQYF
TRBJ2-1 | TRBV25-1 | - | TRBD2 | TGTGCCAGCACTAGCGGCAATGAGCAGTTCTTC | CASTSGNEQFF
TRBJ1-2 | TRBV6-5 | - | - | TGTGCCAGCAGTTCCCCCGGGGAGGCTAACTATGGCTACACCTTC | CASSSPGEANYGYTF
TRBJ2-7 | TRBV2 | once | - | TGTGCCAGCAGTGAAGAACAGAGCTCCTACGAGCAGTACTTC | CASSEEQSSYEQYF
TRBJ1-2 | TRBV7-3 | - | - | TGTGCCAGCAGCTCCAAAGGCGTGAGGGGGTCGGGCTATGGCTACACCTTC | CASSSKGVRGSGYGYTF
TRBJ2-1 | TRBV9 | few | TRBD2 | TGTGCCAGCAGCGGACAAGATGGGCTAGCGGGGCTGAATGAGCAGTTCTTC | CASSGQDGLAGLNEQFF
TRBJ1-1 | TRBV4-3 | few | - | TGCGCCAGCAGCCAAGATTATACCAGGATGAACACTGAAGCTTTCTTT | CASSQDYTRMNTEAFF
TRBJ1-5 | TRBV2 | - | - | TGTGCCAGCCTCGGGGGGCCGAGTAGCAATCAGCCCCAGCATTTT | CASLGGPSSNQPQHF
TRBJ2-1 | TRBV5-6 | once | TRBD1 | TGTGCCAGCAGCCGGGACAGCTCCTACAATGAGCAGTTCTTC | CASSRDSSYNEQFF
TRBJ2-1 | TRBV2 | once | TRBD2 | TGTGCCCGAGGGAGGGCCGGATACAATGAGCAGTTCTTC | CARGRAGYNEQFF
TRBJ2-1 | TRBV12-5 | - | TRBD2 | TGTGCTAGTGGTTTGGCTAAGGACGGGGGGGCCAGGAATGAGCAGTTCTTC | CASGLAKDGGARNEQFF
TRBJ2-2 | TRBV9 | once | - | TGTGCCAGCAGCGTAGCTAGTAGCGTTGGCACCGGGGAGCTGTTTTTT | CASSVASSVGTGELFF
TRBJ1-2 | TRBV19 | medium-sized | - | TGTGCCAGTAACTGGAGGGGTGAGGATGGCTACACCTTC | CASNWRGEDGYTF
TRBJ2-6 | TRBV11-2 | - | TRBD1 | TGTGCCAGCAGCGTAGGGACAGGCGCTGGGGCCAACGTCCTGACTTTC | CASSVGTGAGANVLTF
TRBJ2-1 | TRBV6-5 | - | TRBD2 | TGTGCCAGCAGTTCCAGACTAGCGGGGGGGCCATCTGAGCAGTTCTTC | CASSSRLAGGPSEQFF
TRBJ2-2 | TRBV29-1 | once | - | TGCAGCGTTGAGGAGGGTTGGGGGTCCGGGGAGCTGTTTTTT | CSVEEGWGSGELFF
TRBJ1-2 | TRBV6-5 | few | - | TGTGCCAGCAGTTACGGCCCCGGGTTTGGCTACACCTTC | CASSYGPGFGYTF
TRBJ2-1 | TRBV13 | - | TRBD2 | TGTGCCAGCAGCTTTTACCCTAGCGGGGCTACCATTCTCTCCTACAATGAGCAGTTCTTC | CASSFYPSGATILSYNEQFF
TRBJ1-3 | TRBV30 | - | - | TGTGCCTGGAGTGTACGGTCCCCGTTTGGAAACACCATATATTTT | CAWSVRSPFGNTIYF
TRBJ1-1 | TRBV7-9 | - | - | TGTGCCAGCAGCTTAGATATGAACACTGAAGCTTTCTTT | CASSLDMNTEAFF
TRBJ2-2 | TRBV27 | - | TRBD1 | TGTGCCAGCAGTTTAGACAGGGGGAACACCGGGGAGCTGTTTTTT | CASSLDRGNTGELFF
TRBJ2-4 | TRBV28 | - | TRBD2 | TGTGCCAGCAGTTTATTCGGACTAGCGGGGGCCAAAAACATTCAGTACTTC | CASSLFGLAGAKNIQYF
TRBJ1-2 | TRBV7-6 | - | - | TGTGCCAGCAGCTTAGAGGCAGGCGATGCTAACTATGGCTACACCTTC | CASSLEAGDANYGYTF
TRBJ2-7 | TRBV10-3 | - | - | TGTGCCATCAGTGAGTCGCTTGGGCAGGGCTGGCCCCTTAGATACGAGCAGTACTTC | CAISESLGQGWPLRYEQYF
TRBJ2-7 | TRBV7-2 | - | - | TGTGCCAGCAGCTTAGCGGGGACTTCCCCCGGAGAGCAGTACTTC | CASSLAGTSPGEQYF
TRBJ2-1 | TRBV19 | - | TRBD1 | TGTGCCAGTAGTATAGCGCGACAGGGCTTCGATGAGCAGTTCTTC | CASSIARQGFDEQFF
TRBJ1-2 | TRBV7-2 | once | - | TGTGCCAGCAGCAAAACCCCGACGGAGAACTATGGCTACACCTTC | CASSKTPTENYGYTF
TRBJ2-7 | TRBV15 | once | TRBD2 | TGTGCCACCAGCAGAGATCGTAGCGGGGGGACGCTACGGGGGTACTTC | CATSRDRSGGTLRGYF
TRBJ1-1 | TRBV30 | once | - | TGTGCCTGGAGTCCACAGAACACTGAAGCTTTCTTT | CAWSPQNTEAFF
TRBJ1-2 | TRBV5-8 | - | - | TGTGCCAGCAACACGGGACTCTCCTATGGCTACACCTTC | CASNTGLSYGYTF
TRBJ1-5 | TRBV18 | - | - | TGTGCCAGCTCACCACCGAGGACGGCCGGGGGGCAGCCCCAGCATTTT | CASSPPRTAGGQPQHF